Below, 23 T cell receptor beta chains from the same sample are listed, as sequenced in a study of control samples from healthy donors and cancer patients. Only in-frame clones appear in the TCRdb table, and some are missing; sequencing was by immunoSEQ multiplex PCR. In the table there are 150,000 to 200,000 clones, approximately 94% of which are singletons. The sample consisted of blood. These receptors all stem from a woman aged 40 to 50 in good health.

The chain is built from TRBV7-9 and TRBJ1-1; D gene unclear. Germline CDR1 reads SEHNR; CDR2 reads FQNEAQ (reference sequence). The CDR3 length is 13 residues. V lost 5 bases and J lost 1, with 8 bases in between. This chain's CDR3 is CASSQLGNTEAFF. Here the CDR3 DNA reads TGTGCCAGCAGCCAGCTGGGGAACACTGAAGCTTTCTTT.

This clone was seen more than once but under ten times. J is TRBJ1-5 and V is TRBV6-2 or TRBV6-3; D gene uncertain. Trimming cost V 2 bases and J 5 bases, with 7 bases left between them. Looked up from germline, CDR1 is MNHEY and CDR2 is SVGEGT. This CDR3 spans 13 amino acids. The CDR3 DNA reads as TGTGCCAGCAGTTACGGCAGAGATCAGCCCCAGCATTTT. Protein product: CASSYGRDQPQHF.

The V gene is TRBV3-1 (or the pseudogene TRBV3-2), the J gene TRBJ1-1; a weak D match, TRBD1 (6 bases). Germline V CDR1 and CDR2: LGHDT, YNNKEL (reference sequence). The V and J ends lost 2 bases and 5 bases respectively, with 12 bases between them. CDR3 length: 14 residues. DNA of the CDR3: TGTGCCAGCAGCCAACGGGGAGGGGGGACTGAAGCTTTCTTT. Protein product: CASSQRGGGTEAFF.

The V gene is TRBV12-3 or TRBV12-4, the J gene TRBJ1-5, with D unclear. The CDR3 is 13 amino acids. V shed 5 bases and J shed 4 bases, with 9 bases lying between them. CDR3 nucleotide sequence: TGTGCCAGCAGTCAAATCGGGAATCAGCCCCAGCATTTT. This encodes CASSQIGNQPQHF.

This clone appeared a single time. CDR3 residues: CASSEDSPGGNTEAFF. In DNA, the CDR3 is TGCGCCAGCAGCGAAGATTCTCCGGGGGGAAACACTGAAGCTTTCTTT. This sequence joins TRBV5-1 and TRBJ1-1; possible D gene TRBD1, 5 bases. The germline CDR1 and CDR2 sequences are SGHRS and YFSETQ. CDR3 length equals 16 residues. Trimming pared 4 bases from V and 2 bases from J, leaving 18 bases between.

The rearrangement links TRBV3-1 (or the pseudogene TRBV3-2) to TRBJ1-4; no firm D call. Germline V gene data show CDR1 as LGHDT and CDR2 as YNNKEL (reference sequence). The CDR3 extends over 15 amino acids. V was clipped by 2 bases and J by 8 bases, with 15 bases between them. The CDR3 here is CASSQSASRREKLFF. The CDR3 DNA is TGTGCCAGCAGCCAATCTGCATCTCGGCGGGAAAAACTGTTTTTT.

The chain carries TRBV9 and TRBJ2-5; the D is unclear. The CDR3 contains 14 residues. The V gene lost 2 bases and the J gene lost 2 bases, with 10 bases spanning the gap. Looked up from germline, CDR1 is SGDLS and CDR2 is YYNGEE. The CDR3 bases are TGTGCCAGCAGCGTTGGAGCAGCACAAGAGACCCAGTACTTC. Amino acids: CASSVGAAQETQYF.

This clone has just one count. The V and J genes are TRBV3-1 (or the pseudogene TRBV3-2) and TRBJ1-5; 8 bases match TRBD1. From germline, CDR1 is LGHDT and CDR2 YNNKEL (reference sequence). V was clipped by 1 base and J by 0 bases; unmatched bases: 2. This CDR3 has 16 residues. CDR3 loop: CASSQGTGNSNQPQHF. CDR3 nucleotide sequence: TGTGCCAGCAGCCAAGGGACAGGGAATAGCAATCAGCCCCAGCATTTT.

V gene TRBV29-1 combines with J gene TRBJ2-1, with 11 bases lining up with TRBD2. This CDR3 has 14 amino acids. The V segment lost 6 bases and the J segment 7 bases; nucleotides outside the gene matches: 8. Germline CDR1 SQVTM, CDR2 ANQGSEA. The CDR3 loop is CSVVLAGEVNEQFF. CDR3 nucleotides: TGCAGCGTCGTACTAGCGGGAGAGGTAAATGAGCAGTTCTTC.

The chain combines TRBV10-3 with TRBJ1-1, with a possible D match to TRBD1 (6 bases). The CDR3 consists of 16 residues. CDR1 is ENHRY, CDR2 SYGVKD, per germline. Trimming took off 2 bases at V and 1 base at J, with 14 bases between the two ends. The DNA of the CDR3 is TGTGCCATCAGTGAGGCACAAGGGGGATCGAACACTGAAGCTTTCTTT. This sequence encodes CAISEAQGGSNTEAFF.

The chain carries TRBV20-1 and TRBJ1-2; no firm D call. The V end lost 4 bases, the J end lost 1 base, and 4 bases lay between the germline ends. Germline V gives CDR1 DFQATT, CDR2 SNEGSKA (reference sequence). The CDR3 is 11 residues long. DNA for the CDR3: TGCAGTGCTATTGGTAACTATGGCTACACCTTC. This encodes CSAIGNYGYTF.

The chain uses TRBV7-9 and TRBJ1-2; 8 bases match TRBD1. The length of the CDR3 is 18 residues. J lost 4 bases, V lost 2 bases, and 15 bases had no gene match. Germline V lookup: CDR1 SEHNR, CDR2 FQNEAQ (reference sequence). The DNA of the CDR3 is TGTGCCAGCAGCTTATTCCAGGCAGGGGGCTGGCGAAGCTATGGCTACACCTTC. Translating gives CASSLFQAGGWRSYGYTF.

The V gene is TRBV2, the J gene TRBJ1-4; TRBD1 agrees at 8 bases. CDR1 is SNHLY and CDR2 is FYNNEI in the germline V gene. V lost 5 bases to trimming and J lost 5 bases; unmatched junction nucleotides: 10. This CDR3 contains 16 residues. The CDR3 sequence: CASSRDRNTMNEKLFF. The CDR3 DNA reads as TGTGCCAGCAGTCGGGACAGGAACACCATGAATGAAAAACTGTTTTTT.

The genes are TRBV19 and TRBJ1-1, with TRBD1 matching 7 bases. The germline gives CDR1 LNHDA, CDR2 SQIVND (reference sequence). The V and J ends lost 5 bases and 6 bases, in that order; junction bases with no gene match: 6. The CDR3 consists of 13 residues. This chain's CDR3 is CASSVTGTPEAFF. Written as DNA, the CDR3 is TGTGCCAGTAGTGTGACAGGGACCCCTGAAGCTTTCTTT.

The V gene is TRBV7-9, the J gene TRBJ2-7; 8 bases are a match to TRBD1. The CDR3 is 15 residues long. Unmatched junction bases numbered 6, after V lost 4 bases and J lost 1 base. Germline-derived CDR1 and CDR2 are SEHNR and FQNEAQ (reference sequence). Here the CDR3 reads CASSSRQGLSYEQYF. In nucleotides, the CDR3 is TGTGCCAGCAGCTCGAGACAGGGGCTTTCCTACGAGCAGTACTTC.

The rearrangement joins TRBV7-9 to TRBJ1-2; perhaps TRBD1 as D (6 bases). Germline V gives CDR1 SEHNR, CDR2 FQNEAQ (reference sequence). The germline V and J ends were trimmed by 3 bases and 4 bases, with 12 bases remaining between them. This CDR3 spans 14 amino acids. The CDR3 protein is CASSLDSFGYGYTF. CDR3 nucleotides: TGTGCCAGCAGCTTGGACAGCTTCGGCTATGGCTACACCTTC.

V is TRBV7-2 and J is TRBJ1-3; TRBD1 is a possible D gene (5 bases). CDR1 and CDR2 from the germline V gene are SGHTA and FQGNSA. V lost 6 bases and J lost 0, with 12 bases in between. CDR3 length: 15 amino acids. Written as DNA, the CDR3 is TGTGCCAGCAGTCCGGGGGTTTACTCTGGAAACACCATATATTTT. Amino acids: CASSPGVYSGNTIYF.

CDR3 nucleotide sequence: TGTGCCCTGGACGAAGGGACGTCTACTTACTCCTACAATGAGCAGTTCTTC. Translation gives CALDEGTSTYSYNEQFF. The chain carries TRBV30 and TRBJ2-1; D may match TRBD1 or TRBD2 (5 bases each). V lost 8 bases and J 0 bases, leaving 23 bases between the germline ends. Germline V gene lookup returns CDR1 GTSNPN and CDR2 SVGIG (reference sequence). CDR3 length: 17 residues.

This chain connects TRBV6-5 to TRBJ2-7, with D perhaps TRBD1 (6 bases). This CDR3 region has 14 residues. The ends were cut back, 6 bases at V and 0 bases at J, with 12 bases in the middle. Germline values: CDR1 MNHEY, CDR2 SVGAGI. The CDR3 coding sequence is TGTGCCAGCAGAAAAAGACAGGCCTCCTACGAGCAGTACTTC. This sequence encodes CASRKRQASYEQYF.

The chain carries TRBV28 and TRBJ1-1, with D perhaps matching TRBD1 (6 bases). The CDR3 has 15 amino acids. The V end was cut by 5 bases, the J end by 1 base, with 14 bases between. Germline-derived CDR1 and CDR2 are MDHEN and SYDVKM. The CDR3, as DNA: TGTGCCAGCAGTCCCAGTGAAGGGGGGAACACTGAAGCTTTCTTT. Its translation: CASSPSEGGNTEAFF.

The gene calls are TRBV10-3 and TRBJ1-1; 10 bases line up with TRBD1. This CDR3 is 14 amino acids long. The J segment lost 4 bases and the V segment lost 3 bases, leaving 2 bases of the junction unmatched. CDR1 is ENHRY and CDR2 is SYGVKD in the germline V gene. The CDR3 nucleotides are TGTGCCATCAGTGATCGGGACAGGGGCACTGAAGCTTTCTTT. It translates to CAISDRDRGTEAFF.

The chain combines TRBV9 with TRBJ1-1; the D gene is possibly TRBD1 (6 bases). This CDR3 comprises 16 residues. Trimming left V 6 bases short and J 3 bases short, with 21 bases between. The V gene's germline CDR1 is SGDLS and CDR2 YYNGEE. In nucleotides, the CDR3 is TGTGCCAGCATCCCCGCCTTACAGGGAGGGGACACTGAAGCTTTCTTT. It is translated as CASIPALQGGDTEAFF.

The rearrangement joins TRBV7-8 to TRBJ1-1; 9 nucleotides agree with TRBD1. J gave up 4 bases and V 6 bases, and 3 bases lay outside the gene matches. CDR3 size: 13 residues. Per the germline V gene, CDR1 is SGHVS and CDR2 is FQNEAQ. CDR3 nucleotides: TGTGCCAGCAGAAGACAGGGGGGCACTGAAGCTTTCTTT. Its translation is CASRRQGGTEAFF.